This is a list of T cell receptor beta chains from one sample in a study of T cell responses to AZD1222 COVID-19 vaccine. Measured with immunoSEQ multiplex PCR; TCRdb has only the in-frame clones, and not every one. The sample has more than 95,000 clones, approximately 90% seen once. Here the sequenced sample was peripheral blood, taken on day 0 of AZD1222 vaccination. These receptors all stem from an adult in good health. Both conserved end residues are part of each CDR3. Fields, in order: clone size, J gene, D gene, V gene, CDR3 protein, CDR3 DNA. The D gene is left open where the match is weak. Where a row states a size, it is once, few, many or the class of an expanded clone; other rows omit it.

>NA|TRBJ1-6|NA|TRBV7-2
CASSLWARSSYNSPLHF
TGTGCCAGCAGCCTCTGGGCCAGGAGCTCCTATAATTCACCCCTCCACTTT
>NA|TRBJ2-3|TRBD2|TRBV27
CASSQTSSTQYF
TGTGCCAGCAGTCAGACTAGCAGCACGCAGTATTTT
>NA|TRBJ2-3|TRBD2|TRBV10-1
CASSEASGRASGADTQYF
TGCGCCAGCAGTGAGGCCAGCGGGAGGGCCAGCGGCGCAGATACGCAGTATTTT
>NA|TRBJ2-2|NA|TRBV28
CASSLASPGELFF
TGTGCCAGCAGTTTAGCCAGCCCCGGGGAGCTGTTTTTT
>NA|TRBJ1-5|TRBD1|TRBV5-6
CASSLAGTGRGQPQHF
TGTGCCAGCAGCTTGGCCGGGACAGGCCGCGGGCAGCCCCAGCATTTT
>once|TRBJ2-3|NA|TRBV6-5
CASSFSVGTDTQYF
TGTGCCAGCAGTTTTTCAGTTGGCACAGATACGCAGTATTTT
>NA|TRBJ2-5|NA|TRBV5-1
CASSLAADNQETQYF
TGCGCCAGCAGCTTGGCAGCAGATAACCAAGAGACCCAGTACTTC
>NA|TRBJ2-5|NA|TRBV5-1
CASSLNSQETQYF
TGCGCCAGCAGCTTAAACAGTCAAGAGACCCAGTACTTC
>few|TRBJ2-2|NA|TRBV28
CASSFSHLVTGELFF
TGTGCCAGCAGTTTTAGTCATCTGGTCACCGGGGAGCTGTTTTTT
>NA|TRBJ1-2|NA|TRBV29-1
CSARSGPNYGYTF
TGCAGCGCTAGATCAGGGCCCAACTATGGCTACACCTTC
>NA|TRBJ2-5|NA|TRBV7-2
CASSLSREETQYF
TGTGCCAGCAGCTTAAGTCGGGAAGAGACCCAGTACTTC
>once|TRBJ2-2|NA|TRBV29-1
CSITGNTGELFF
TGCAGCATTACGGGGAACACCGGGGAGCTGTTTTTT
>NA|TRBJ2-5|NA|TRBV7-8
CASSLNQRETQYF
TGTGCCAGCAGCTTAAATCAGAGGGAGACCCAGTACTTC
>NA|TRBJ2-7|NA|TRBV5-1
CASRGGGTSYEQYF
TGCGCCAGCAGGGGTGGCGGAACCTCCTACGAGCAGTACTTC
>once|TRBJ2-3|TRBD2|TRBV6-4
CASSVLAGGGDTQYF
TGTGCCAGCAGTGTACTAGCGGGAGGAGGAGATACGCAGTATTTT
>NA|TRBJ1-5|TRBD1|TRBV5-6
CASSWGQNQPQHF
TGTGCCAGCAGCTGGGGACAGAATCAGCCCCAGCATTTT
>NA|TRBJ1-2|NA|TRBV4-1
CASNQGGNYGYTF
TGCGCCAGCAACCAGGGAGGGAACTATGGCTACACCTTC
>NA|TRBJ2-1|TRBD1|TRBV19
CASSDGQGARDEQFF
TGTGCCAGTAGCGACGGACAGGGGGCGCGGGATGAGCAGTTCTTC
>NA|TRBJ1-5|TRBD1|TRBV3-1/TRBV3-2
CASSPGTGPIRNQPQHF
TGTGCCAGCAGCCCCGGGACAGGGCCGATCCGCAATCAGCCCCAGCATTTT
>NA|TRBJ1-1|TRBD1|TRBV3-1/TRBV3-2
CASSQGGTGGAFF
TGTGCCAGCAGCCAAGGCGGGACAGGGGGAGCTTTCTTT
>once|TRBJ2-5|TRBD2|TRBV20-1
CSASFASGSRETQYF
TGCAGTGCTAGTTTCGCTAGCGGGAGTAGAGAGACCCAGTACTTC
>NA|TRBJ1-5|NA|TRBV27
CASSDTGSQPQHF
TGTGCCAGCAGTGACACAGGGAGTCAGCCCCAGCATTTT
>NA|TRBJ2-7|NA|TRBV28
CASSLPQSSYEQYF
TGTGCCAGCAGTCTCCCCCAGAGCTCCTACGAGCAGTACTTC
>NA|TRBJ2-1|NA|TRBV5-1
CASSLSGSSYNEQFF
TGCGCCAGCAGCTTAAGTGGGAGCTCCTACAATGAGCAGTTCTTC
>once|TRBJ1-5|NA|TRBV11-2
CASSLVSTQPQHF
TGTGCCAGCAGCTTAGTTTCCACTCAGCCCCAGCATTTT
>NA|TRBJ1-2|NA|TRBV28
CASSASGARGYTF
TGTGCCAGCAGTGCCTCGGGGGCTCGGGGCTACACCTTC
>NA|TRBJ1-5|NA|TRBV28
CASTGEYSNQPQHF
TGTGCCAGCACAGGAGAATATAGCAATCAGCCCCAGCATTTT
>NA|TRBJ2-1|NA|TRBV5-1
CASSLALVAPYNEQFF
TGCGCCAGCAGCTTGGCGTTGGTAGCGCCCTACAATGAGCAGTTCTTC
>few|TRBJ1-4|TRBD1|TRBV2
CASRGTGLELFF
TGTGCCAGCAGGGGGACAGGGTTGGAACTGTTTTTT
>NA|TRBJ2-5|TRBD2|TRBV6-5
CASSYSGLGSTETQYF
TGTGCCAGCAGTTACTCGGGACTAGGGTCTACAGAGACCCAGTACTTC
>NA|TRBJ1-2|TRBD1|TRBV18
CASSPRTGTGVGYTF
TGTGCCAGCTCACCACGGACCGGGACAGGGGTAGGCTACACCTTC
>NA|TRBJ1-1|TRBD1|TRBV6-5
CASSPTGGFAEAFF
TGTGCCAGCAGTCCGACAGGGGGTTTCGCTGAAGCTTTCTTT
>NA|TRBJ1-6|NA|TRBV28
CASSLYQTGISPLHF
TGTGCCAGCAGCCTATATCAGACGGGAATCTCACCCCTCCACTTT
>NA|TRBJ1-1|NA|TRBV5-4
CASSLIRAFF
TGTGCCAGCAGCCTAATACGAGCTTTCTTT
>once|TRBJ2-5|TRBD2|TRBV5-6
CASSPSGRAETQYF
TGTGCCAGCTCTCCCAGCGGGAGGGCAGAGACCCAGTACTTC
>NA|TRBJ2-5|NA|TRBV18
CASSSGEETQYF
TGTGCCAGCTCATCCGGGGAAGAGACCCAGTACTTC